This entry describes one T cell receptor (beta chain). Its antigen remains unidentified. Trimming removed 5 bases from V and 4 bases from J, with 11 bases in between. Germline CDR1 reads SEHNR; CDR2 reads FQNEAQ (reference sequence). The CDR3 has 13 amino acids. The data derive from a study of CD8 T cells in ankylosing spondylitis. Using its own MiXCR run on the 5' RACE reads, TCRdb lists one record per CDR3 protein. Among almost 250,000 distinct CDR3 sequences, roughly 32% were seen once, and the ten largest hold approximately 4.4%. Study conclusions and caveats: Earlier literature documents some of the motif variants in reactive arthritis synovial fluid and blood.

This receptor was obtained from a male donor with ankylosing spondylitis or in good health (not recorded which). The material sequenced was blood, either unsorted or a sorted T cell fraction (not recorded which). The V gene is TRBV7-9, the J gene TRBJ1-1; D ambiguous. The CDR3: CASSQSSLTEAFF. CDR3 coding DNA: TGTGCCAGCAGCCAGAGCAGCCTCACTGAAGCTTTCTTT.